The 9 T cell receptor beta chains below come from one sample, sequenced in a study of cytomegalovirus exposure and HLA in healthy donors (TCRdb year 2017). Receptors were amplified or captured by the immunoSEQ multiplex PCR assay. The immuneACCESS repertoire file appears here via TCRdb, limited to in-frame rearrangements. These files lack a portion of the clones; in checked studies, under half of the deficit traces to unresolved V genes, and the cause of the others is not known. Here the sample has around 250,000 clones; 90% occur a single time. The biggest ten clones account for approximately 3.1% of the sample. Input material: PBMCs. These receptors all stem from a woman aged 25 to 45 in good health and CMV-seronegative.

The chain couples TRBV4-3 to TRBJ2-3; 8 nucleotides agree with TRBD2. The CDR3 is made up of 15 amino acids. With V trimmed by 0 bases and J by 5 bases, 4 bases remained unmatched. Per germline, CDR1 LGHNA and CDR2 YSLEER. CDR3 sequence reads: CASSQDRLAGDTQYF. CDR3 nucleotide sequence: TGCGCCAGCAGCCAAGATAGGCTAGCGGGAGATACGCAGTATTTT.

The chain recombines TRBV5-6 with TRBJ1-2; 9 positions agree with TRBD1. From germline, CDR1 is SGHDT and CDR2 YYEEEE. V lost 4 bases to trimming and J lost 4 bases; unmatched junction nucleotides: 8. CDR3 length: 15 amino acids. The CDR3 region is CASSEGTGSLYGYTF. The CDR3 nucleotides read TGTGCCAGCAGCGAAGGGACAGGGAGTCTCTATGGCTACACCTTC.

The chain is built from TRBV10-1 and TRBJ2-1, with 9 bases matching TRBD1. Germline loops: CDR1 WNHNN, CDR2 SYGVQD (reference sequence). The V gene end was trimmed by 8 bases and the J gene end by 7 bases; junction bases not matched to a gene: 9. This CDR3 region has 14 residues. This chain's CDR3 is CASPRGQGRNEQFF. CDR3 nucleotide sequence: TGCGCCAGCCCGAGGGGACAGGGACGGAATGAGCAGTTCTTC.

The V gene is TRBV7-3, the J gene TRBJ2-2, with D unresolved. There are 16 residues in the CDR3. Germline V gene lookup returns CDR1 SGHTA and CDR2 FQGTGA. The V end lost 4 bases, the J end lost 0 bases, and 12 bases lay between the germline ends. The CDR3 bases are TGTGCCAGCAGCTCCTCTATACCTTCGAACACCGGGGAGCTGTTTTTT. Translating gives CASSSSIPSNTGELFF.

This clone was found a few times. The CDR3 nucleotides are TGTGCCAGCAGCGTGCACAGGGAGAACACCGGGGAGCTGTTTTTT. Protein sequence: CASSVHRENTGELFF. V gene TRBV9 combines with J gene TRBJ2-2; possible D gene TRBD1, 6 bases. V gave up 2 bases and J gave up 1 base, with 9 bases separating them. The germline V gene encodes CDR1 SGDLS and CDR2 YYNGEE. There are 15 residues in the CDR3.

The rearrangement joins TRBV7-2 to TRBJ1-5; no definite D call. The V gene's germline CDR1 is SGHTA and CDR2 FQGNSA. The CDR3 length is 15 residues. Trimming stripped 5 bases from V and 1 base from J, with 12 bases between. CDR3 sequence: CASSPQLSSNQPQHF. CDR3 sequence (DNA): TGTGCCAGCAGCCCACAGTTGAGCAGCAATCAGCCCCAGCATTTT.

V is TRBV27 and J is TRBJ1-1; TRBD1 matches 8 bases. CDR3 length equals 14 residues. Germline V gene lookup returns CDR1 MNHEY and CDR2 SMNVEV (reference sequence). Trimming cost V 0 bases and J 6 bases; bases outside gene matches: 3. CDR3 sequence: CASSLSGGQAEAFF. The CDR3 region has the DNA TGTGCCAGCAGTTTATCGGGGGGACAGGCTGAAGCTTTCTTT.

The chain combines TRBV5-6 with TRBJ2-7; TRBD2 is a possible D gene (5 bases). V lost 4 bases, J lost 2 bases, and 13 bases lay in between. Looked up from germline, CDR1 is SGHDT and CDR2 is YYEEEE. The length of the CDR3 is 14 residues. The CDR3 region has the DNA TGTGCCAGCAGCCCACCAGCGGATACCTACGAGCAGTACTTC. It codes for CASSPPADTYEQYF.

The CDR3: CASSYMVGMNTEAFF. The CDR3 nucleotides are TGTGCCAGCAGTTACATGGTTGGGATGAACACTGAAGCTTTCTTT. The chain has TRBV6-5 and TRBJ1-1; D is uncertain. Per germline, CDR1 MNHEY and CDR2 SVGAGI. CDR3 length: 15 residues. V was trimmed by 2 bases and J by 0 bases, leaving 10 bases between them.